Listed here is a single T cell receptor beta chain. Its antigen is currently unknown. TCRdb re-called the 5' RACE reads and catalogs CDR3 proteins one per entry, DNA excluded. Its table lists roughly 160,000 distinct CDR3 sequences. This specimen belongs to a study of monozygotic twins with inflammatory bowel disease. Study results and caveats: Evidence failed to back one strong IBD-linked signal or clonotype. Repertoire similarity did not differ between concordant and discordant twins, perhaps due to limited power.

The CDR3 consists of 14 residues. The V gene's germline CDR1 is MDHEN and CDR2 SYDVKM. The TCR comes from a human donor with ulcerative colitis or Crohn's disease, or a healthy co-twin of an affected twin (not recorded which). Sequenced material: blood. This chain joins TRBV28 and TRBJ1-5; TCRdb's D gene call, TRBD1, goes unchecked for lack of DNA. CDR3 amino acids: CASTLSQGVQPQHF.